The present entry profiles one T cell receptor (beta chain) with its context. As yet, its antigen is unknown. The data were obtained in a study of shared clonotypes between healthy human individuals. Broader study findings: Clonotype sharing across several donors was observed for about 5.2% of naive CD4 clonotypes.

The V gene end was trimmed by 4 bases and the J gene end by 3 bases; junction bases not matched to a gene: 9. Germline V gives CDR1 SGHRS, CDR2 YFSETQ. The CDR3 has 15 amino acids. Sequencing used immunoSEQ multiplex PCR; TCRdb keeps in-frame clones, though not all of them. The sample records millions of clones, more than 85% being singletons. The specimen sequenced was naive CD4+ T cells from PBMCs. Subset defined: CD45RA+ positively selected. The receptor comes from a man between 18 and 35 years old in good health. Some clones in this sample may be carry-over from other donors' samples. This chain links TRBV5-1 with TRBJ2-7, with 8 bases fitting TRBD1. CDR3 protein: CASSPLQGEGYEQYF. CDR3 nucleotides: TGCGCCAGCAGCCCCTTACAGGGGGAAGGCTACGAGCAGTACTTC.